A single sample gave rise to the 9 T cell receptor beta chains below, sequenced in a study of blood T cell repertoires in COVID-19. TCRdb's copy holds only in-frame clones and misses some; the assay was immunoSEQ multiplex PCR. Of around 300,000 clones listed, around 90% are singletons. Sequences were obtained from PBMCs or T cells enriched from blood (not recorded which). These receptor sequences come from a woman in her twenties or thirties who had recovered from COVID-19.

The chain carries TRBV6-6 and TRBJ1-2; D is unclear. This CDR3 spans 14 amino acids. Germline CDR1 MNHNY, CDR2 SVGAGI (reference sequence). Trimming pared 0 bases from V and 0 bases from J, leaving 5 bases between. In DNA form, the CDR3 reads TGTGCCAGCAGTTACTCTCCGGCTAACTATGGCTACACCTTC. Its protein product is CASSYSPANYGYTF.

The chain combines TRBV5-1 with TRBJ1-3, with D possibly being TRBD1 (6 bases). Trimming cost V 5 bases and J 0 bases, with 9 bases left between them. Germline V gene data show CDR1 as SGHRS and CDR2 as YFSETQ. The CDR3 sequence is 14 residues long. DNA for the CDR3: TGCGCCAGCAGACGGACAGACTCTGGAAACACCATATATTTT. It translates to CASRRTDSGNTIYF.

The rearrangement uses TRBV3-1 (or the pseudogene TRBV3-2) and TRBJ1-4; 8 bases are shared with TRBD1. The CDR3 extends over 14 amino acids. J lost 8 bases, V lost 3 bases, and 5 bases had no gene match. Per germline, CDR1 LGHDT and CDR2 YNNKEL (reference sequence). The CDR3, as DNA: TGTGCCAGCAGCCACGGACAGGGAAACGAAAAACTGTTTTTT. Translated: CASSHGQGNEKLFF.

On this clone: Other DNA sequences in the sample encode the same CDR3. V and J are TRBV7-9 and TRBJ1-3; a possible D gene is TRBD1 (5 bases). Germline loops: CDR1 SEHNR, CDR2 FQNEAQ (reference sequence). The germline V and J ends were trimmed by 5 bases and 4 bases, with 15 bases remaining between them. CDR3 length: 15 amino acids. CDR3: CASSKQGASGNTIYF. As DNA, the CDR3 is TGTGCCAGCAGCAAACAAGGGGCCTCCGGAAACACCATATATTTT.

This clone was detected a few times. The chain employs TRBV5-8 and TRBJ2-2; D is possibly TRBD1 (6 bases). This CDR3 comprises 16 residues. Germline CDR1 reads SGHTS; CDR2 reads YDEGEE. Trimming pared 3 bases from V and 8 bases from J, leaving 20 bases between. The CDR3 spells CASSSPWTAERGELFF. For the CDR3, the DNA is TGTGCCAGCAGCTCACCCTGGACAGCTGAGCGGGGGGAGCTGTTTTTT.

The chain couples TRBV11-2 to TRBJ2-1; no firm D call. Germline V gene lookup returns CDR1 SGHAT and CDR2 FQNNGV. CDR3 length equals 17 residues. Trimming took off 2 bases at V and 0 bases at J, with 14 bases between the two ends. The CDR3 loop reads CASSLHRPASSYNEQFF. DNA for the CDR3: TGTGCCAGCAGCTTACATAGACCGGCTAGCTCCTACAATGAGCAGTTCTTC.

The chain recombines TRBV28 with TRBJ2-7; TRBD1 aligns across 7 bases. Trimming removed 4 bases from V and 3 bases from J; junction bases left unmatched: 21. The CDR3 consists of 19 residues. Germline V lookup: CDR1 MDHEN, CDR2 SYDVKM. In DNA form, the CDR3 reads TGTGCCAGCAGTTCCCAGACAGGGCTATCAGCGCGAGCCCTCTACGAGCAGTACTTC. Amino acids: CASSSQTGLSARALYEQYF.

This chain joins TRBV19 and TRBJ2-7, with TRBD1 identical over 8 bases. Germline CDR1 LNHDA, CDR2 SQIVND (reference sequence). The CDR3 is 14 residues long. Germline trimming cut 2 bases from V and 5 bases from J; bases unmatched to any gene: 5. The CDR3 coding sequence is TGTGCCAGTAGTATATTGGGACAGGAAGACGAGCAGTACTTC. Amino acid sequence: CASSILGQEDEQYF.

The rearrangement uses TRBV9 and TRBJ1-6; 8 bases line up with TRBD1. Germline trimming cut 3 bases from V and 5 bases from J; bases unmatched to any gene: 4. Germline V gives CDR1 SGDLS, CDR2 YYNGEE. The length of the CDR3 is 15 residues. The CDR3, as DNA: TGTGCCAGCAGCGAAACAGGGGGGAATAATTCACCCCTCCACTTT. This gives the protein CASSETGGNNSPLHF.